Only a few counts were recorded for the clone carrying this T cell receptor beta chain. The data were taken from a study of blood T cell repertoires in COVID-19. On the study more broadly: Material from acute and convalescent COVID-19 was sourced from the United States, Italy and Spain. Nucleic acid was either cDNA or gDNA, and it came from T cells, B-cell-depleted T cells, or PBMCs.

Original handling: Amplified reference gene primers provided the basis for estimating nucleated cell counts. Here immunoSEQ multiplex PCR was the method, and the copy in TCRdb shows in-frame clones only, minus some. That table furnishes V, J and clone size, whereas the DNA furnished D and trimming. Of 150,000 to 200,000 clones in the sample, 80% to 85% were seen once. CDR1 and CDR2 from the germline V gene are ENHRY and SYGVKD. The V gene end was trimmed by 4 bases and the J gene end by 5 bases; junction bases not matched to a gene: 2. CDR3 size: 13 residues. This TCR derives from a human donor with acute or convalescent COVID-19. The donor label of this sample is uncertain. Specimen: peripheral blood. The genes are TRBV10-3 and TRBJ2-7; TRBD2 matches 10 bases. This CDR3 reads CAISALAGHEQYF. The CDR3, as DNA: TGTGCCATCAGTGCACTAGCGGGACACGAGCAGTACTTC.